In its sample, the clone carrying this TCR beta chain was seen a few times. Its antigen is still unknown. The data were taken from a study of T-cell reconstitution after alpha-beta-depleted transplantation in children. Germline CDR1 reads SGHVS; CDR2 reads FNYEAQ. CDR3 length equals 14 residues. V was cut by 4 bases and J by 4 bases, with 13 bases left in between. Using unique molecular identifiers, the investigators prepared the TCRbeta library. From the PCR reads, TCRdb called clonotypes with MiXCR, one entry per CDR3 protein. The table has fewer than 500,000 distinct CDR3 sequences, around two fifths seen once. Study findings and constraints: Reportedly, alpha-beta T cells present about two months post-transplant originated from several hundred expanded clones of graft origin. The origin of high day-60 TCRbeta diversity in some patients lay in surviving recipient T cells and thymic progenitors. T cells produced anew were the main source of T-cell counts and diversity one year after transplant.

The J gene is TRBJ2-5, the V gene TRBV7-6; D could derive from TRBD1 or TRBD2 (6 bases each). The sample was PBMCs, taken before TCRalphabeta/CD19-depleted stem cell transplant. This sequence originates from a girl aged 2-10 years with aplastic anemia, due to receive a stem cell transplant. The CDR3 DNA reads TGTGCCAGCAGCTCAACTAGGGGGGTAGAGACCCAGTACTTC. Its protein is CASSSTRGVETQYF.